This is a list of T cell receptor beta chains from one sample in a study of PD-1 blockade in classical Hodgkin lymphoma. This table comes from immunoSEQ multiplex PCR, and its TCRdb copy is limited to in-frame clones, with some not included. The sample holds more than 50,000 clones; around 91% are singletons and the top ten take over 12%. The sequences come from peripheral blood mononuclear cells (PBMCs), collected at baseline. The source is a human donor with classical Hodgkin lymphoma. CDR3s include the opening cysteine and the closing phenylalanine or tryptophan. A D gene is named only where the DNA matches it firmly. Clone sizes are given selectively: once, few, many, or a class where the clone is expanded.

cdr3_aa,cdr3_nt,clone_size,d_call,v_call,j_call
CASSQVLGLSNQPQHF,TGCGCCAGCAGCCAAGTTCTGGGGCTTAGCAATCAGCCCCAGCATTTT,-,-,TRBV4-1,TRBJ1-5
CASSLEAGGPANLHSNQPQHF,TGTGCCAGCAGCTTAGAAGCCGGGGGTCCAGCTAACCTCCATAGCAATCAGCCCCAGCATTTT,-,-,TRBV7-6,TRBJ1-5
CASSLPTYNSPLHF,TGTGCCAGCAGTCTACCCACGTATAATTCACCCCTCCACTTT,-,-,TRBV27,TRBJ1-6
CAWSLGQQRYGYTF,TGTGCCTGGAGCTTAGGACAGCAACGATATGGCTACACCTTC,-,-,TRBV30,TRBJ1-2
CASSDGQYSNQPQHF,TGCGCCAGCAGCGACGGACAGTATAGCAATCAGCCCCAGCATTTT,-,-,TRBV5-1,TRBJ1-5
CASRILTGGNRQYF,TGTGCCAGCAGAATTTTGACAGGGGGTAATCGGCAGTACTTC,-,TRBD1,TRBV6-1,TRBJ2-7
CASSVGDTLYGYTF,TGTGCCAGCAGCGTAGGGGACACCCTTTATGGCTACACCTTC,-,-,TRBV9,TRBJ1-2
CASSPILGGFEQYF,TGTGCCAGCTCACCAATTTTAGGGGGGTTTGAGCAGTACTTC,-,-,TRBV18,TRBJ2-7
CASNRASRETQYF,TGTGCCAGCAACAGGGCCTCCCGGGAGACCCAGTACTTC,-,-,TRBV2,TRBJ2-5
CASSCAFRGSANEQFF,TGTGCCAGCAGCTGTGCGTTCCGGGGTTCGGCGAATGAGCAGTTCTTC,-,-,TRBV21-1,TRBJ2-1
CATSTVGSYNSPLHF,TGTGCCACCAGCACGGTGGGGTCCTATAATTCACCCCTCCACTTT,-,-,TRBV15,TRBJ1-6
CASSLWQRNSPLHF,TGTGCCAGCAGCTTGTGGCAGAGGAATTCACCCCTCCACTTT,-,-,TRBV5-6,TRBJ1-6
CASSFIQETQYF,TGTGCCAGCAGCTTTATCCAAGAGACCCAGTACTTC,-,-,TRBV25-1,TRBJ2-5
CSVVQTNTEAFF,TGCAGCGTTGTTCAGACGAACACTGAAGCTTTCTTT,-,-,TRBV29-1,TRBJ1-1
CASSWGTSAWETQYF,TGTGCCAGCAGCTGGGGGACTAGCGCATGGGAGACCCAGTACTTC,-,TRBD2,TRBV5-6,TRBJ2-5
CAWRAGGGAYEQFF,TGTGCCTGGAGGGCCGGCGGGGGGGCCTATGAGCAGTTCTTC,once,TRBD2,TRBV30,TRBJ2-1
CASSFAYNEQFF,TGTGCCAGCAGCTTCGCTTACAATGAGCAGTTCTTC,-,-,TRBV11-2,TRBJ2-1
CASSLLGRETQYF,TGCGCCAGCAGCTTGCTTGGGCGAGAGACCCAGTACTTC,-,-,TRBV5-1,TRBJ2-5
CAWSGGNTIYF,TGTGCCTGGAGTGGGGGAAACACCATATATTTT,-,-,TRBV30,TRBJ1-3
CASSLGGTGADTQYF,TGTGCCAGCAGCTTAGGGGGGACCGGGGCAGATACGCAGTATTTT,-,-,TRBV11-3,TRBJ2-3
CASSPGVRLYEQYF,TGTGCCAGCAGCCCGGGGGTAAGACTTTACGAGCAGTACTTC,-,-,TRBV13,TRBJ2-7
CASSTGGGLNTEAFF,TGTGCCAGCAGCACAGGGGGAGGCCTGAACACTGAAGCTTTCTTT,-,TRBD1,TRBV27,TRBJ1-1
CASSADLPFTDTQYF,TGTGCCAGCAGCGCAGACTTACCCTTCACAGATACGCAGTATTTT,-,-,TRBV7-9,TRBJ2-3
CASSSHRGPAVNSPLHF,TGTGCCAGCAGCTCACATAGAGGGCCAGCTGTTAATTCACCCCTCCACTTT,-,-,TRBV7-2,TRBJ1-6
CASSPGGRGTGELFF,TGTGCCAGCAGCCCTGGGGGCCGGGGCACCGGGGAGCTGTTTTTT,-,-,TRBV7-8,TRBJ2-2
CASSPDPNYGYTF,TGTGCCAGCAGTCCGGACCCGAACTATGGCTACACCTTC,-,-,TRBV7-2,TRBJ1-2
CAWSGWDNEQFF,TGTGCCTGGAGTGGATGGGACAATGAGCAGTTCTTC,medium-sized,-,TRBV30,TRBJ2-1
CASSIGGFEAFF,TGTGCCAGTAGTATAGGAGGGTTTGAAGCTTTCTTT,-,-,TRBV19,TRBJ1-1
CASSEAKDTEAFF,TGTGCCAGCAGTGAAGCAAAGGACACTGAAGCTTTCTTT,-,-,TRBV2,TRBJ1-1
CASSIGLATEAFF,TGTGCCAGTAGTATAGGGCTGGCCACTGAAGCTTTCTTT,-,-,TRBV19,TRBJ1-1
CASSYLNSPLHF,TGTGCCAGCAGTTACCTTAATTCACCCCTCCACTTT,-,-,TRBV6-5,TRBJ1-6
CASSLVLAGETQYF,TGTGCCAGCAGCTTAGTACTAGCTGGGGAGACCCAGTACTTC,-,-,TRBV11-2,TRBJ2-5
CASTYGLGNTIYF,TGTGCCAGTACGTACGGATTGGGAAACACCATATATTTT,-,-,TRBV19,TRBJ1-3